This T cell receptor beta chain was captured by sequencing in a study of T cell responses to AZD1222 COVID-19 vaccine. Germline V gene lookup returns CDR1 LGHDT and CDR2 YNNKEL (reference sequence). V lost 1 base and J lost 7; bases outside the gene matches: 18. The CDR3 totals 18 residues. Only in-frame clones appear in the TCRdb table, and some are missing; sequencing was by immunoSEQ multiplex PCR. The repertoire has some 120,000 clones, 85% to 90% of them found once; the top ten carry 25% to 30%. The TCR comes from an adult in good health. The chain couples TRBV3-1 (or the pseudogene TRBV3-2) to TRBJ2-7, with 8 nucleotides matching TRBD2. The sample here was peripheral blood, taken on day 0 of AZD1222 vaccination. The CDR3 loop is CASSQVNSGLAGGYEQYF. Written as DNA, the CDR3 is TGTGCCAGCAGCCAAGTAAATTCGGGTCTAGCGGGCGGTTATGAGCAGTACTTC.